The 17 T cell receptor beta chains below were found in one sample sequenced in a study of blood T cell repertoires in COVID-19. Some clones are missing from TCRdb's copy, which holds only in-frame ones; the method was immunoSEQ multiplex PCR. The sample has about 670,000 clones; 70% to 90% are singletons. Sequencing was done on a sample of peripheral blood. All receptors come from a woman younger than 35 with acute or convalescent COVID-19.

V gene TRBV4-3 combines with J gene TRBJ2-1, with 8 bases matching TRBD1. CDR1 LGHNA and CDR2 YSLEER come from the germline V gene. With 4 bases clipped from V and 8 bases from J, the junction kept 13 bases outside the gene matches. The CDR3 has 16 residues. CDR3 nucleotides: TGCGCCAGCAGCCTTCTCCCGGGACAGGTGGGGGATGAGCAGTTCTTC. It translates to CASSLLPGQVGDEQFF.

In its sample, this clone was seen once. The chain combines TRBV25-1 with TRBJ1-2; D is uncertain. The V gene's germline CDR1 is MGHDK and CDR2 SYGVNS. CDR3 length: 14 amino acids. The ends were cut back, 3 bases at V and 4 bases at J, with 12 bases in the middle. The CDR3 nucleotides read TGTGCCAGCAGTGACCCTCGGAGATTCTATGGCTACACCTTC. Amino acid sequence: CASSDPRRFYGYTF.

The chain combines TRBV3-1 (or the pseudogene TRBV3-2) with TRBJ1-1, with 7 positions matching TRBD1. Germline CDR1 LGHDT, CDR2 YNNKEL (reference sequence). The V segment lost 4 bases and the J segment 10 bases; nucleotides outside the gene matches: 12. The CDR3 runs 14 residues. The DNA for the CDR3 is TGTGCCAGCAGCCCCGCGACAGGGAGTCGCGGAGCTTTCTTT. It is translated as CASSPATGSRGAFF.

V and J are TRBV19 and TRBJ2-7, with 7 bases lining up with TRBD1. The CDR3 runs to 15 residues. CDR1 LNHDA and CDR2 SQIVND come from the germline V gene (reference sequence). V dropped 6 bases and J dropped 2; count of bases not matched to a gene: 10. The CDR3 reads CASSQEDRSAYEQYF. The CDR3 region has the DNA TGTGCCAGTAGCCAGGAGGACAGGTCCGCCTACGAGCAGTACTTC.

The J gene is TRBJ2-7, the V gene TRBV5-6; 8 bases are shared with TRBD1. The CDR3 is 17 residues long. V was pared by 4 bases and J by 0 bases, with 12 bases of the junction left unmatched. Looked up from germline, CDR1 is SGHDT and CDR2 is YYEEEE. CDR3 sequence: CASSAFLTGEYSYEQYF. Here the CDR3 DNA reads TGTGCCAGCAGCGCCTTTTTGACAGGGGAATACTCCTACGAGCAGTACTTC.

The rearrangement links TRBV7-3 to TRBJ2-2; D possibly corresponds to TRBD2 (5 bases). Germline CDR1 SGHTA, CDR2 FQGTGA. The CDR3 has 13 amino acids. Trimming stripped 2 bases from V and 11 bases from J, with 12 bases between. The CDR3 DNA reads as TGTGCCAGCAGCTTAGGATGGAGGACCGAGCTGTTTTTT. Protein: CASSLGWRTELFF. Full variable domain (rest looked up from reference TRBV7-3 and TRBJ2-2): GAGVSQTPSNKVTEKGKYVELRCDPISGHTALYWYRQSLGQGPEFLIYFQGTGAADDSGLPNDRFFAVRPEGSVSTLKIQRTERGDSAVYLCASSLGWRTELFFGEGSRLTVL.

The V gene is TRBV5-1, the J gene TRBJ2-7; D is perhaps TRBD1 (6 bases). Germline V gene sequence: CDR1 SGHRS, CDR2 YFSETQ. Between the trimmed V and J ends, which lost 3 bases and 4 bases, there was a span of 8 bases. CDR3 size: 12 residues. The CDR3 protein is CASSWGHYEQYF. The CDR3 bases are TGCGCCAGCAGCTGGGGGCATTACGAGCAGTACTTC.

The DNA for the CDR3 is TGCAGCGTTTTGGGACAGTTGGGAAACACCATATATTTT. It is translated as CSVLGQLGNTIYF. The chain employs TRBV29-1 and TRBJ1-3, with 7 positions matching TRBD1. The CDR3 is made up of 13 amino acids. The trim removed 5 bases at V and 4 bases at J, leaving 5 bases unmatched. Germline V gene data show CDR1 as SQVTM and CDR2 as ANQGSEA. Combining the CDR3 with reference TRBV29-1 and TRBJ1-3 gives the whole variable domain SAVISQKPSRDICQRGTSLTIQCQVDSQVTMMFWYRQQPGQSLTLIATANQGSEATYESGFVIDKFPISRPNLTFSTLTVSNMSPEDSSIYLCSVLGQLGNTIYFGEGSWLTVV.

This sequence joins TRBV4-3 and TRBJ2-3; 7 nucleotides match TRBD2. This CDR3 comprises 16 residues. Germline V gene sequence: CDR1 LGHNA, CDR2 YSLEER. The trim removed 0 bases at V and 2 bases at J, leaving 5 bases unmatched. The CDR3 spells CASSQELGGFTDTQYF. In nucleotides, the CDR3 is TGCGCCAGCAGCCAAGAGTTGGGGGGGTTCACAGATACGCAGTATTTT.

The CDR3 region is CASSEPGTGRRGYTF. As DNA, the CDR3 is TGTGCCAGCAGTGAACCCGGAACAGGCCGGCGGGGCTACACCTTC. The rearrangement uses TRBV25-1 and TRBJ1-2; a weak D match, TRBD1 (5 bases). Germline V gene lookup returns CDR1 MGHDK and CDR2 SYGVNS. This CDR3 is 15 amino acids long. Trimming pared 2 bases from V and 8 bases from J, leaving 18 bases between.

As DNA, the CDR3 is TGTGCCAGCAGCCGGCTCACGTTGACTGATAACTATGGCTACACCTTC. Translation gives CASSRLTLTDNYGYTF. The chain is built from TRBV4-2 and TRBJ1-2; D call uncertain. V lost 4 bases, J lost 1 base, and 16 bases lay in between. CDR1 and CDR2 (germline): LGHNA, YNFKEQ. The CDR3 consists of 16 residues.

This chain uses TRBV5-1 with TRBJ1-6; D perhaps matches TRBD1 (5 bases). V was shortened by 3 bases and J by 5 bases, with 12 bases between the two germline ends. The CDR3 runs to 15 residues. Germline CDR1 reads SGHRS; CDR2 reads YFSETQ. Here the CDR3 reads CASSSRDNDNSPLHF. CDR3 nucleotide sequence: TGCGCCAGCAGCTCCAGGGATAACGATAATTCACCCCTCCACTTT.

J is TRBJ1-2 and V is TRBV19, with a weak D call TRBD1 (5 bases). The CDR3 is 15 amino acids. V lost 4 bases to trimming and J lost 3 bases, with 15 bases between them. Germline V gene sequence: CDR1 LNHDA, CDR2 SQIVND (reference sequence). CDR3 sequence reads: CASSTSGTAHYGYTF. CDR3 nucleotides: TGTGCCAGTAGTACCTCGGGGACTGCTCACTATGGCTACACCTTC.

This clone was recorded only once. The V gene is TRBV5-8, the J gene TRBJ1-1; 7 bases agree with TRBD1. V shed 2 bases, J shed 0 bases, and the junction held 1 base outside the gene matches. There are 14 residues in the CDR3. Germline CDR1 and CDR2: SGHTS and YDEGEE. As DNA, the CDR3 is TGTGCCAGCAGCTTCAGGGGGGTGAACACTGAAGCTTTCTTT. The encoded protein is CASSFRGVNTEAFF.

The gene calls are TRBV5-6 and TRBJ1-3; D perhaps matches TRBD1 (6 bases). Trimming shortened V by 3 bases and J by 8 bases, and 15 bases separated the two germline ends. CDR1 is SGHDT, CDR2 YYEEEE, per germline. CDR3 length equals 14 residues. This chain's CDR3 is CASSSGVRGDTIYF. The CDR3 coding sequence is TGTGCCAGCAGCTCAGGGGTCCGCGGAGACACCATATATTTT. Looking up the rest from reference TRBV5-6 and TRBJ1-3 gives the full variable domain: DAGVTQSPTHLIKTRGQQVTLRCSPKSGHDTVSWYQQALGQGPQFIFQYYEEEERQRGNFPDRFSGHQFPNYSSELNVNALLLGDSALYLCASSSGVRGDTIYFGEGSWLTVV.

CDR3 nucleotide sequence: TGTGCCAGCAGCTTTCTATTGGGACAGGGGGAGAGGAGCAATCAGCCCCAGCATTTT. Its translation: CASSFLLGQGERSNQPQHF. The V call is TRBV11-2, the J call TRBJ1-5, with 11 nucleotides matching TRBD1. Unmatched junction bases numbered 11, after V lost 3 bases and J lost 1 base. The CDR3 spans 19 residues. Germline loops: CDR1 SGHAT, CDR2 FQNNGV.

This chain joins TRBV7-9 and TRBJ1-2; D gene uncertain. Trimming took off 3 bases at V and 8 bases at J, with 25 bases between the two ends. The CDR3 is made up of 17 amino acids. CDR1 is SEHNR, CDR2 FQNEAQ, per germline (reference sequence). In DNA form, the CDR3 reads TGTGCCAGCAGCTTGTGGCCCGGAGGGCATCCACCTATCGGCTACACCTTC. Protein product: CASSLWPGGHPPIGYTF.